The clone carrying this T cell receptor beta chain occurred once. The CDR3 length is 11 residues. Germline V CDR1 and CDR2: SGDLS, YYNGEE. The germline V and J ends were trimmed by 7 bases and 15 bases, with 14 bases remaining between them. The sample belongs to a study of blood T cell repertoires in COVID-19. Those enrolled in Seattle joined during active infection and were followed longitudinally afterward. Method: immunoSEQ multiplex PCR; TCRdb's copy keeps in-frame clones and lacks some. The sample has fewer than 200,000 clones, more than 75% seen once. The sequenced sample consisted of peripheral blood. V and J are TRBV9 and TRBJ1-6; D ambiguous. The receptor was isolated from a woman aged 55 to 70 with COVID-19, enrolled during active disease. CDR3 sequence: CASSLGGVLHF. As DNA, the CDR3 is TGTGCCAGCTCTCTGGGAGGCGTCCTCCACTTT.